A selection of T cell receptor beta chains follows, all from one sample in a study of CD8 T cells in Susac syndrome. Each CDR3 protein is one row after TCRdb ran MiXCR on the immunoSEQ multiplex PCR reads. The sample contains 400,000 to 550,000 distinct CDR3 sequences, 85% of which appear only once. The sample taken for sequencing was CD8+ T cells from PBMCs. The receptors were sampled from a human donor with multiple sclerosis. CDR3s include the opening cysteine and the closing phenylalanine or tryptophan. The order of the fields is V gene, J gene, CDR3 length, clone size, D gene, CDR3 protein, CDR3 DNA. D genes are given only for firm matches. Expanded clones are given a class, and other clones once, few, many or no size at all.

>TRBV5-4|TRBJ2-1|14|NA|NA
CASSPGWGQNEQFF
TGTGCCAGCAGCCCAGGATGGGGCCAAAATGAGCAGTTCTTC
>TRBV27|TRBJ1-1|14|NA|TRBD1
CASREGDRGPEAFF
TGTGCCAGCAGGGAAGGTGACAGGGGTCCTGAAGCTTTCTTT
>TRBV29-1|TRBJ2-3|15|NA|NA
CSVMLGLSSTDTQYF
TGCAGCGTTATGTTAGGACTCTCTAGCACAGATACGCAGTATTTT
>TRBV6-2/TRBV6-3|TRBJ2-1|16|few|TRBD1
CASSYTGQGFYNEQFF
TGTGCCAGCAGTTACACCGGACAGGGTTTCTACAATGAGCAGTTCTTC
>TRBV29-1|TRBJ1-2|12|NA|TRBD1
CSAPDRGAGYTF
TGCAGCGCCCCGGACAGGGGGGCTGGCTACACCTTC
>TRBV9|TRBJ2-7|13|NA|TRBD1
CASSVGQGSEQYF
TGTGCCAGCAGCGTCGGACAGGGGAGCGAGCAGTACTTC
>TRBV11-2|TRBJ2-3|14|NA|TRBD1
CASSIGTGADTQYF
TGTGCCAGCAGCATAGGAACAGGGGCAGATACGCAGTATTTT
>TRBV7-2|TRBJ1-2|14|NA|TRBD1
CASSPWDRDYGYTF
TGTGCCAGCAGCCCGTGGGACAGGGACTATGGCTACACCTTC
>TRBV2|TRBJ2-5|16|NA|TRBD2
CASSEMTSGAQETQYF
TGTGCCAGCAGTGAAATGACTAGCGGGGCACAAGAGACCCAGTACTTC
>TRBV5-4|TRBJ1-3|14|once|NA
CASSSFLGGNTIYF
TGTGCCAGCAGCTCATTCCTTGGGGGAAACACCATATATTTT
>TRBV5-1|TRBJ1-1|15|NA|NA
CASSGSVRKNTEAFF
TGCGCCAGCAGCGGAAGCGTCCGAAAGAACACTGAAGCTTTCTTT
>TRBV6-6|TRBJ2-3|14|once|NA
CASSYVQGTDTQYF
TGTGCCAGCAGTTACGTACAGGGCACAGATACGCAGTATTTT
>TRBV29-1|TRBJ2-7|13|NA|TRBD1
CSVTRQGRVEQYF
TGCAGCGTTACCCGACAGGGCAGGGTCGAGCAGTACTTC
>TRBV27|TRBJ1-1|16|NA|TRBD1
CASSLSGQGPNPEAFF
TGTGCCAGCAGTTTATCCGGACAGGGCCCGAATCCTGAAGCTTTCTTT
>TRBV6-1|TRBJ2-5|13|once|NA
CASSEWVEETQYF
TGTGCCAGCAGTGAATGGGTTGAAGAGACCCAGTACTTC
>TRBV4-1|TRBJ1-5|14|NA|NA
CASSQTHSNQPQHF
TGCGCCAGCAGCCAGACACATAGCAATCAGCCCCAGCATTTT
>TRBV27|TRBJ1-2|13|once|NA
CASSFSDNYGYTF
TGTGCCAGCAGTTTTTCAGATAACTATGGCTACACCTTC
>TRBV6-6|TRBJ2-3|15|NA|NA
CASDYRGGEADTQYF
TGTGCCAGCGACTACAGGGGGGGGGAAGCAGATACGCAGTATTTT
>TRBV5-6|TRBJ1-5|16|NA|NA
CASSLGPGVSTDTQHF
TGTGCCAGCAGCTTGGGACCGGGGGTGAGCACAGATACGCAGCATTTT
>TRBV19|TRBJ1-1|14|NA|NA
CASIPGQLYTEAFF
TGTGCCAGTATACCGGGACAACTCTACACTGAAGCTTTCTTT
>TRBV7-6|TRBJ1-2|14|NA|TRBD1
CASSLLTGSYGYTF
TGTGCCAGCAGCCTGCTGACAGGGTCCTATGGCTACACCTTC
>TRBV5-1|TRBJ2-1|12|NA|NA
CASSPTSNEQFF
TGCGCCAGCAGCCCGACTAGCAATGAGCAGTTCTTC
>TRBV7-8|TRBJ2-3|16|NA|TRBD2
CASSLPAARELDTQYF
TGTGCCAGCAGCTTACCCGCCGCGCGGGAGTTAGATACGCAGTATTTT
>TRBV10-2|TRBJ1-5|14|NA|NA
CASSDGGEYQPQHF
TGCGCCAGCAGTGATGGGGGGGAGTATCAGCCCCAGCATTTT
>TRBV11-2|TRBJ2-1|15|few|TRBD2
CASSSTSGSYNEQFF
TGTGCCAGCAGCTCTACTAGCGGTTCCTACAATGAGCAGTTCTTC
>TRBV11-2|TRBJ1-1|16|once|NA
CASSLDLEDLNTEAFF
TGTGCCAGCAGCTTAGATTTAGAGGACCTGAACACTGAAGCTTTCTTT
>TRBV6-1|TRBJ2-1|14|NA|NA
CASSELSWLYEQFF
TGTGCCAGCAGTGAACTTTCGTGGCTTTATGAGCAGTTCTTC
>TRBV4-1|TRBJ2-5|15|NA|NA
CASSQAGGGAETQYF
TGCGCCAGCAGCCAAGCCGGAGGGGGCGCGGAGACCCAGTACTTC
>TRBV27|TRBJ2-1|15|NA|TRBD2
CASIYSGGSYNEQFF
TGTGCCAGCATATATAGCGGGGGCTCCTACAATGAGCAGTTCTTC
>TRBV7-8|TRBJ1-2|16|NA|TRBD1
CASSLEGQGALGGYTF
TGTGCCAGCAGCCTAGAGGGACAGGGAGCCCTAGGGGGCTACACCTTC
>TRBV9|TRBJ1-1|12|NA|NA
CASSAWNTEAFF
TGTGCCAGCAGCGCCTGGAACACTGAAGCTTTCTTT
>TRBV12-5|TRBJ1-5|17|NA|NA
CASGPRPDTHSNQPQHF
TGTGCTAGTGGTCCCCGGCCTGACACCCATAGCAATCAGCCCCAGCATTTT